This section outlines one T cell receptor (beta chain) sequence together with its context. The sample originates from a study of blood T cell repertoires in COVID-19. About the research overall: T cells, B-cell-depleted T cells, or PBMCs supplied cDNA or gDNA.

Clones were sequenced by immunoSEQ multiplex PCR, and TCRdb holds only the in-frame ones, with some missing. The table has about 520,000 clones, over 75% seen once. CDR1 is LGHDT and CDR2 is YNNKEL in the germline V gene (reference sequence). Germline trimming cut 4 bases from V and 1 base from J; bases unmatched to any gene: 6. This CDR3 spans 16 amino acids. Sequences were obtained from peripheral blood. This rearrangement joins TRBV3-1 (or the pseudogene TRBV3-2) to TRBJ2-7; 11 positions match TRBD2. The clonotype originates from a human donor in a cohort sampled during active COVID-19. CDR3 DNA: TGTGCCAGCAGCCCTTCTTTAGCGGGAGGGTCCTACGAGCAGTACTTC. Protein: CASSPSLAGGSYEQYF.